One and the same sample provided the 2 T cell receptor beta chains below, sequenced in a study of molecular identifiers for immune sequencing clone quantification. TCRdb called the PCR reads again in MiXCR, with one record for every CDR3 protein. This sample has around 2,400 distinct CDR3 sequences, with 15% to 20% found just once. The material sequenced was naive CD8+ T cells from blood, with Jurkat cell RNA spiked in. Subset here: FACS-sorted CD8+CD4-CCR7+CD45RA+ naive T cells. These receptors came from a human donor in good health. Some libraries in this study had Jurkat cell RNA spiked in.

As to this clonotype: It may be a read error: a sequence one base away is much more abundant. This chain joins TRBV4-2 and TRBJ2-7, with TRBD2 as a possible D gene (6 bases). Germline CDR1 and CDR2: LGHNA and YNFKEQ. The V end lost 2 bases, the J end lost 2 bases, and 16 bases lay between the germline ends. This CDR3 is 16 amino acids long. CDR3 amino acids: CASSQSPGTPPYEQYF. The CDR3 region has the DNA TGTGCCAGCAGCCAATCACCCGGGACTCCTCCCTACGAGCAGTACTTC.

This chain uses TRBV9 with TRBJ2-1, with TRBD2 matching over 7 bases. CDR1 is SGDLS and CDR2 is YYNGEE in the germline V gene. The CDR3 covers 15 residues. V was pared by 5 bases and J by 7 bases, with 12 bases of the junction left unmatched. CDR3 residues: CASSVSGAGRNEQFF. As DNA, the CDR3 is TGTGCCAGCAGTGTAAGCGGGGCCGGGCGAAATGAGCAGTTCTTC.